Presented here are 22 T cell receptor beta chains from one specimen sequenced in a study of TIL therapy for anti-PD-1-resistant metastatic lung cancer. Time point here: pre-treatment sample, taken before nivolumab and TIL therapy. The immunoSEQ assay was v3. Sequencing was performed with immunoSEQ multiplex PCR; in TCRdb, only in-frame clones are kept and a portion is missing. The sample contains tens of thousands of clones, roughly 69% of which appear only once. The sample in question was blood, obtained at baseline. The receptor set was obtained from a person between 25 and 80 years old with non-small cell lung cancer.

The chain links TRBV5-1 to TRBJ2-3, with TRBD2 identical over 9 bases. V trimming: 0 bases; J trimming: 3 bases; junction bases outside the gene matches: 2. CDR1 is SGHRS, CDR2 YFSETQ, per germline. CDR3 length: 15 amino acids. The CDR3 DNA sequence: TGCGCCAGCAGCTTGGGACTAGCGGAAACAGATACGCAGTATTTT. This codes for CASSLGLAETDTQYF.

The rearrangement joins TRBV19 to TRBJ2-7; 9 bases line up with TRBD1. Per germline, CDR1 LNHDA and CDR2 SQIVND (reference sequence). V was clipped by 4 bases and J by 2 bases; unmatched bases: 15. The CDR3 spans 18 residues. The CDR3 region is CASSTAGPGTGLTYEQYF. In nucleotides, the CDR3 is TGTGCCAGTAGTACCGCAGGGCCCGGGACAGGGCTTACCTACGAGCAGTACTTC.

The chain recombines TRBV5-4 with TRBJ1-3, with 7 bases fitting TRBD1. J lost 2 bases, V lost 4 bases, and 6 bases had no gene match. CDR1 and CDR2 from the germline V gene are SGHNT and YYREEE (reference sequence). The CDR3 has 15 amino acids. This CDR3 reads CASSLGGTAGNTIYF. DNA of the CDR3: TGTGCCAGCAGCCTCGGAGGGACAGCTGGAAACACCATATATTTT.

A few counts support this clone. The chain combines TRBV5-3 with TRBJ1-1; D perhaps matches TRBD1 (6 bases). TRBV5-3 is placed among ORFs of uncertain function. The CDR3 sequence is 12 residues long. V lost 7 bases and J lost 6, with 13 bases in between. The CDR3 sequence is CARLQGRSEAFF. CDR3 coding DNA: TGTGCCAGATTACAGGGTCGGTCTGAAGCTTTCTTT.

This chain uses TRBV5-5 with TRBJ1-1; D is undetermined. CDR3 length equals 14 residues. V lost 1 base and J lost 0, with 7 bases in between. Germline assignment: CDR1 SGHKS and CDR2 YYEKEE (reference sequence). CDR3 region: CASSLNSMNTEAFF. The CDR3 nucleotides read TGTGCCAGCAGCTTGAACAGCATGAACACTGAAGCTTTCTTT.

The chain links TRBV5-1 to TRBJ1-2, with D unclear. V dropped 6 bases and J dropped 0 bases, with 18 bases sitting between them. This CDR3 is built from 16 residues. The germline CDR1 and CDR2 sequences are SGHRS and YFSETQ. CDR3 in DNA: TGCGCCAGCACCCCGGCGGCACCCGCGACTAACTATGGCTACACCTTC. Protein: CASTPAAPATNYGYTF.

The CDR3 sequence is CASSFSGGITQYF. Here the CDR3 DNA reads TGTGCCAGCAGCTTCAGTGGGGGGATCACGCAGTATTTT. The chain couples TRBV7-8 to TRBJ2-3; TRBD2 might be the D (6 bases). The V and J ends lost 3 bases and 9 bases respectively, with 13 bases between them. CDR1 and CDR2 from the germline V gene are SGHVS and FQNEAQ. CDR3 length: 13 residues. Full variable domain (rest looked up from reference TRBV7-8 and TRBJ2-3): GAGVSQSPRYKVAKRGQDVALRCDPISGHVSLFWYQQALGQGPEFLTYFQNEAQLDKSGLPSDRFFAERPEGSVSTLKIQRTQQEDSAVYLCASSFSGGITQYFGPGTRLTVL.

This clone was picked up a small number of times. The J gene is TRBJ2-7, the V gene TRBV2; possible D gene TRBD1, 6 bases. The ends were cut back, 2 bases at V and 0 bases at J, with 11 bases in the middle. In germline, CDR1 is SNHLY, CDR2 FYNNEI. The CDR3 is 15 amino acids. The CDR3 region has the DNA TGTGCCAGCAGTGAATGGGACAAGAGCTCCTACGAGCAGTACTTC. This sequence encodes CASSEWDKSSYEQYF.

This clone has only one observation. CDR3 DNA sequence: TGTGCCAGCAGCTTAGCACCGGGACAGGGGGTCACTGAAGCTTTCTTT. This encodes CASSLAPGQGVTEAFF. This chain connects TRBV13 to TRBJ1-1, with TRBD1 matching over 11 bases. The CDR3 contains 16 residues. CDR1 and CDR2 (germline): PRHDT, FYEKMQ (reference sequence). J gave up 4 bases and V 1 base, and 5 bases lay outside the gene matches.

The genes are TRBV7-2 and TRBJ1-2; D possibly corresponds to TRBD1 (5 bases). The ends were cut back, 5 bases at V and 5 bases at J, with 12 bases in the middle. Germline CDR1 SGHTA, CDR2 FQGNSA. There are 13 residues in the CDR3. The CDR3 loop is CASSPGTVYGYTF. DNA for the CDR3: TGTGCCAGCAGCCCCGGGACGGTTTATGGCTACACCTTC.

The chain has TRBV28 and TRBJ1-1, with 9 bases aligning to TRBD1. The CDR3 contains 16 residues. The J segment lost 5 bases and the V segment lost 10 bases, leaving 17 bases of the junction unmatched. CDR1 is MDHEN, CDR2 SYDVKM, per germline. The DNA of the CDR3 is TGTGCCACAGTTAGAGCCCCACAGGGGGCGCGTACTGAAGCTTTCTTT. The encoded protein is CATVRAPQGARTEAFF.

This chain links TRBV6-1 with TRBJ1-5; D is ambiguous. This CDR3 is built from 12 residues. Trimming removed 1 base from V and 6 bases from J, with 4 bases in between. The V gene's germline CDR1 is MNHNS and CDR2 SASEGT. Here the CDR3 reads CASSEVGQPQHF. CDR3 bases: TGTGCCAGCAGTGAAGTTGGTCAGCCCCAGCATTTT.

The CDR3 region is CASSTTGTSEDTIYF. The CDR3 coding sequence is TGCGCCAGCAGCACGACCGGGACCAGCGAAGACACCATATATTTT. V and J are TRBV5-1 and TRBJ1-3, with D possibly being TRBD1 (5 bases). The CDR3 contains 15 residues. V lost 4 bases and J lost 8, with 19 bases in between. Germline assignment: CDR1 SGHRS and CDR2 YFSETQ.

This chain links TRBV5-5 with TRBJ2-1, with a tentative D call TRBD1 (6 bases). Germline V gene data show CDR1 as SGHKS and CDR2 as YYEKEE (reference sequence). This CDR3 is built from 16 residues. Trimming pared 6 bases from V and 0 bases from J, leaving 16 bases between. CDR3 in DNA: TGTGCCAGCAACCTAGGGGGAGCGACCTCCTACAATGAGCAGTTCTTC. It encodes CASNLGGATSYNEQFF.

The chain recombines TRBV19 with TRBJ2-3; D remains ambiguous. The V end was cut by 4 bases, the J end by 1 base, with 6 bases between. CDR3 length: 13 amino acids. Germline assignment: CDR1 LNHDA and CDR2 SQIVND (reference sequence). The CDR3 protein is CASSNPGTDTQYF. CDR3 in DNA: TGTGCCAGTAGTAACCCAGGCACAGATACGCAGTATTTT. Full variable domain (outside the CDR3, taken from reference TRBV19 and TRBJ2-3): DGGITQSPKYLFRKEGQNVTLSCEQNLNHDAMYWYRQDPGQGLRLIYYSQIVNDFQKGDIAEGYSVSREKKESFPLTVTSAQKNPTAFYLCASSNPGTDTQYFGPGTRLTVL.

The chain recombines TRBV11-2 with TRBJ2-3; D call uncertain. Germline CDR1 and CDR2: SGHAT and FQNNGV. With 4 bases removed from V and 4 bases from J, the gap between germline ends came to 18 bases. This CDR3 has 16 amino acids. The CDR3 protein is CASSSPRVPRPDTQYF. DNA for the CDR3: TGTGCCAGCAGCTCACCCCGAGTTCCCAGGCCAGATACGCAGTATTTT.

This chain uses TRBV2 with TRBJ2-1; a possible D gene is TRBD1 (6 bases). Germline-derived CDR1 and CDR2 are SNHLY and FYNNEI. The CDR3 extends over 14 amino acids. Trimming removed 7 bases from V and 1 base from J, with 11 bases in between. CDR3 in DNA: TGTGCCAGCACGGCCAGGGGTTCCTACAATGAGCAGTTCTTC. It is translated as CASTARGSYNEQFF.

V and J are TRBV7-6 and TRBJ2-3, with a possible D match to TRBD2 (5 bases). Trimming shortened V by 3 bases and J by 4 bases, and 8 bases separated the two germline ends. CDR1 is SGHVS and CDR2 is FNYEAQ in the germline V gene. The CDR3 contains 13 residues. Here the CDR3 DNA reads TGTGCCAGCAGCTTGAGGGTAGCAGATACGCAGTATTTT. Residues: CASSLRVADTQYF.

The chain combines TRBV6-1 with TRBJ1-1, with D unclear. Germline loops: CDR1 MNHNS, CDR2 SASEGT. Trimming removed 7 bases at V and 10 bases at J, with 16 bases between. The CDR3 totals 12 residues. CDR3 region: CASTLEYFRAFF. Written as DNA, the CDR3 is TGTGCCAGCACCCTTGAATACTTTCGAGCTTTCTTT.

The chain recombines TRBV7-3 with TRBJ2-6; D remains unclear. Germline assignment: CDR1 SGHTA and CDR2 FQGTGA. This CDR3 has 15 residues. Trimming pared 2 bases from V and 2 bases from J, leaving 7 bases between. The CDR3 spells CASSLGRAGANVLTF. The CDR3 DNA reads TGTGCCAGCAGCTTAGGCCGCGCTGGGGCCAACGTCCTGACTTTC.

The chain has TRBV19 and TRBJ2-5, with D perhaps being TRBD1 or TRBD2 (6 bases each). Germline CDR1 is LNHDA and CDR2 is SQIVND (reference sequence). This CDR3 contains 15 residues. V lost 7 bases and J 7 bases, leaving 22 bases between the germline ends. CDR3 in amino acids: CASNGGGARSGTQYF. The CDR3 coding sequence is TGTGCCAGTAACGGGGGCGGGGCGCGTTCTGGGACCCAGTACTTC.

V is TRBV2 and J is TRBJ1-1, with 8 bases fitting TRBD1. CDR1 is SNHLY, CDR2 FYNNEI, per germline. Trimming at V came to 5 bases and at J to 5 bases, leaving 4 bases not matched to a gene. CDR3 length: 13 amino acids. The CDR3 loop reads CASSNRGITEAFF. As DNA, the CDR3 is TGTGCCAGCAGTAACAGGGGGATTACTGAAGCTTTCTTT.